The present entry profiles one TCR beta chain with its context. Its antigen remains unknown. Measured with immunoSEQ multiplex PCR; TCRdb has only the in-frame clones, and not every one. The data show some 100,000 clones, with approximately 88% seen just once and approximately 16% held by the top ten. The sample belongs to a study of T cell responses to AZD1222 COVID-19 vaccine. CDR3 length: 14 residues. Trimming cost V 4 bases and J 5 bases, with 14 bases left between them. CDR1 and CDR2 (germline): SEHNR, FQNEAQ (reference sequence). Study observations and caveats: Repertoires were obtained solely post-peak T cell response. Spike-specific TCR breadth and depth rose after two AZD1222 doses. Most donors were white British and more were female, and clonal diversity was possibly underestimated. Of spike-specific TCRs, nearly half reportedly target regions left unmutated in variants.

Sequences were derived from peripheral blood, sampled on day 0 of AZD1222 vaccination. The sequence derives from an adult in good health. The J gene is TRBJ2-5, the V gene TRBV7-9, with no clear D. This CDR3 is CASSSRPSRETQYF. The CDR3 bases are TGTGCCAGCAGCTCCCGGCCCAGTAGGGAGACCCAGTACTTC.